This T cell receptor beta chain is from a study of blood T cells in healthy people across ages. Overall study findings and caveats: Both higher diversity and more naive CD4+ cells marked long-lived donors when set against aged donors. Naive and antigen-experienced cells could not be conclusively compared, given unsorted PBMCs.

Combining a sample-barcoded 5' primer with a J-beta primer mix, a second PCR ran for roughly 7 to 12 cycles. Each of the cDNA molecules was tagged by a template-switch adaptor with 12 random nucleotides. From the 5' RACE reads, TCRdb called clonotypes with MiXCR, one entry per CDR3 protein. This sample has hundreds of thousands of distinct CDR3 sequences, with over 45% found just once. The table lists this clonotype with a few counts. The target antigen is unknown. CDR3 length: 11 residues. V shed 6 bases and J shed 6 bases, with 6 bases lying between them. Germline CDR1 reads SNHLY; CDR2 reads FYNNEI.

The TCR sequence derives from a woman between 55 and 75 years old in good health. Specimen: blood. This chain connects TRBV2 to TRBJ2-4, with D uncertain. The CDR3 is CASSFGNIQYF. In nucleotides, the CDR3 is TGTGCCAGCAGCTTTGGAAACATTCAGTACTTC.